These 10 T cell receptor beta chains were sequenced from one sample in a study of T cell responses to AZD1222 COVID-19 vaccine. The data were produced by immunoSEQ multiplex PCR, yet TCRdb's version contains in-frame clones alone and is incomplete. The data contain under 150,000 clones, around 89% of them seen just once; the ten biggest clones take up over 8%. The specimen was peripheral blood, collected 28 days after the second AZD1222 dose. Receptor source: an adult who received the AZD1222 COVID-19 vaccine.

This clone turned up a few times. The rearrangement uses TRBV7-8 and TRBJ1-2; D is unclear. The germline V gene has CDR1 SGHVS and CDR2 FQNEAQ. Deletions cut 1 base from V and 2 bases from J, with 5 bases between. The CDR3 spans 13 residues. This chain's CDR3 is CASSLDENYGYTF. The DNA for the CDR3 is TGTGCCAGCAGCTTAGACGAGAACTATGGCTACACCTTC.

The rearrangement links TRBV2 to TRBJ1-3; tentatively, D is TRBD1 (5 bases). V lost 3 bases, J lost 0 bases, and 18 bases lay in between. CDR3 length equals 18 residues. Germline loops: CDR1 SNHLY, CDR2 FYNNEI. In DNA form, the CDR3 reads TGTGCCAGCAGTGACCTCGGTATACAGGCCAGCTCTGGAAACACCATATATTTT. Its protein is CASSDLGIQASSGNTIYF.

The chain recombines TRBV18 with TRBJ1-3, with D unresolved. Germline CDR1 KGHSH, CDR2 LQKENI. This CDR3 is 11 amino acids long. V lost 8 bases, J lost 4 bases, and 6 bases lay in between. CDR3 sequence reads: CASTQGNTIYF. The DNA of the CDR3 is TGTGCCAGCACCCAAGGAAACACCATATATTTT.

The rearrangement uses TRBV9 and TRBJ2-7, with TRBD1 matching over 12 bases. CDR1 and CDR2 from the germline V gene are SGDLS and YYNGEE. V was pared by 0 bases and J by 3 bases, with 7 bases of the junction left unmatched. The CDR3 has 17 residues. The CDR3 bases are TGTGCCAGCAGCGTAGCTCGAAGGGACAGGGGGCGCTACGAGCAGTACTTC. Protein product: CASSVARRDRGRYEQYF.

The rearrangement links TRBV19 to TRBJ1-2; D might be TRBD1 (5 bases). Trimming took off 5 bases at V and 7 bases at J, with 17 bases between the two ends. The CDR3 extends over 14 amino acids. CDR1 and CDR2 from the germline V gene are LNHDA and SQIVND (reference sequence). DNA of the CDR3: TGTGCCAGTAGTCCAACGACGGTCCAGGGTGGCTACACCTTC. Translation: CASSPTTVQGGYTF.

The chain is built from TRBV10-3 and TRBJ1-2; D is unresolved. The germline CDR1 and CDR2 sequences are ENHRY and SYGVKD. The CDR3 sequence is 12 residues long. V was cut by 2 bases and J by 3 bases, with 4 bases left in between. The CDR3 here is CAISEGDYGYTF. The CDR3 region has the DNA TGTGCCATCAGTGAGGGGGACTATGGCTACACCTTC.

The V call is TRBV4-2, the J call TRBJ2-1; no clear D gene. Trimming took 1 base from V and 8 from J, leaving 15 bases between them. This CDR3 is 15 amino acids long. Germline V gene data show CDR1 as LGHNA and CDR2 as YNFKEQ. The CDR3 nucleotides read TGTGCCAGCAGCCAAGCCCCCACGCTTGGTGATGAGCAGTTCTTC. It specifies CASSQAPTLGDEQFF.

This rearrangement joins TRBV5-1 to TRBJ1-4; D is unresolved. CDR3 length equals 13 residues. Between the trimmed V and J ends, which lost 0 bases and 5 bases, there was a span of 5 bases. Germline V CDR1 and CDR2: SGHRS, YFSETQ. The DNA of the CDR3 is TGCGCCAGCAGCTTGGGACAAAATGAAAAACTGTTTTTT. Its protein product is CASSLGQNEKLFF.

The chain employs TRBV7-2 and TRBJ2-7; D gene ambiguous. Germline CDR1 SGHTA, CDR2 FQGNSA. Trimming removed 1 base from V and 7 bases from J, with 8 bases in between. This CDR3 has 12 amino acids. CDR3 residues: CASSLGLGEQYF. For the CDR3, the DNA is TGTGCCAGCAGCTTAGGTCTGGGAGAGCAGTACTTC.

This sequence joins TRBV7-3 and TRBJ1-2, with TRBD1 as a possible D gene (5 bases). V was trimmed by 5 bases and J by 8 bases, leaving 15 bases between them. The CDR3 contains 13 residues. Germline CDR1 SGHTA, CDR2 FQGTGA. The CDR3 region has the DNA TGTGCCAGCAGCCCAGGGATGGGAAAGGGCTACACCTTC. This translates into CASSPGMGKGYTF.